Listed here are 13 T cell receptor beta chains from one sample, sequenced in a study of blood T cell repertoires in COVID-19. The repertoire was sequenced with immunoSEQ multiplex PCR; TCRdb's copy has only in-frame clones and lacks some. The sample lists around 250,000 clones; approximately 82% were seen once. Sequenced input: peripheral blood. The receptors shown here come from a man aged 80 or over with acute or convalescent COVID-19.

The chain employs TRBV29-1 and TRBJ1-2; 7 bases agree with TRBD1. With 6 bases clipped from V and 0 bases from J, the junction kept 10 bases outside the gene matches. The CDR3 runs 15 residues. Germline values: CDR1 SQVTM, CDR2 ANQGSEA. The CDR3 nucleotides are TGCAGCGTAAAGACAGGGTCAAGAGCTAACTATGGCTACACCTTC. Protein: CSVKTGSRANYGYTF.

The rearrangement joins TRBV2 to TRBJ1-3; 7 nucleotides agree with TRBD1. Trimming cost V 6 bases and J 2 bases; bases outside gene matches: 7. Germline V gene lookup returns CDR1 SNHLY and CDR2 FYNNEI. The CDR3 contains 15 residues. The CDR3 bases are TGTGCCAGCAGACCGACGACAGGGACTGGAAACACCATATATTTT. This sequence encodes CASRPTTGTGNTIYF.

The V and J genes are TRBV18 and TRBJ2-7, with D possibly being TRBD1 (5 bases). The CDR3 sequence is 14 residues long. V was shortened by 2 bases and J by 6 bases, with 14 bases between the two germline ends. CDR1 and CDR2 from the germline V gene are KGHSH and LQKENI. The CDR3 nucleotides read TGTGCCAGCTCACCATCTGGCCAGGGCATCGAGCAGTACTTC. Its protein is CASSPSGQGIEQYF.

The CDR3 here is CASSFEWNYGYTF. As DNA, the CDR3 is TGTGCCAGCAGTTTTGAGTGGAACTATGGCTACACCTTC. The V gene is TRBV28, the J gene TRBJ1-2; no reliable D call. The CDR3 is made up of 13 amino acids. Germline lookup yields CDR1 MDHEN and CDR2 SYDVKM. Trimming took 3 bases from V and 2 from J, leaving 7 bases between them.

The V and J genes are TRBV5-1 and TRBJ1-1; TRBD1 agrees at 7 bases. The CDR3 totals 14 residues. Germline CDR1 is SGHRS and CDR2 is YFSETQ. The V gene end was trimmed by 5 bases and the J gene end by 3 bases; junction bases not matched to a gene: 7. CDR3 nucleotides: TGCGCCAGCAGGGTGGGGACAGTGGACACTGAAGCTTTCTTT. Protein sequence: CASRVGTVDTEAFF. Supplemented by reference TRBV5-1 and TRBJ1-1, the full variable domain reads KAGVTQTPRYLIKTRGQQVTLSCSPISGHRSVSWYQQTPGQGLQFLFEYFSETQRNKGNFPGRFSGRQFSNSRSEMNVSTLELGDSALYLCASRVGTVDTEAFFGQGTRLTVV.

This clone was detected once. The V gene is TRBV9, the J gene TRBJ2-1; 7 bases line up with TRBD1. In germline, CDR1 is SGDLS, CDR2 YYNGEE. This CDR3 contains 16 residues. With 3 bases clipped from V and 10 bases from J, the junction kept 16 bases outside the gene matches. The CDR3 coding sequence is TGTGCCAGCAGCGAAAGATCCTTGGGACAGAGCTTCGAGCAGTTCTTC. Its protein product is CASSERSLGQSFEQFF.

The chain has TRBV10-3 and TRBJ2-7; maybe TRBD1 (6 bases). The CDR3 extends over 14 amino acids. CDR1 is ENHRY, CDR2 SYGVKD, per germline. V was shortened by 3 bases and J by 1 base, with 10 bases between the two germline ends. CDR3 in DNA: TGTGCCATCAGTGACGTCAGGGGATCCTACGAGCAGTACTTC. Translated: CAISDVRGSYEQYF.

The V gene is TRBV5-5, the J gene TRBJ2-5; D is possibly TRBD2 (5 bases). Looked up from germline, CDR1 is SGHKS and CDR2 is YYEKEE (reference sequence). This CDR3 spans 16 amino acids. V lost 2 bases and J 1 base, leaving 15 bases between the germline ends. The CDR3 nucleotides are TGTGCCAGCAGCTTCAGCGGCAGTACCATCCAAGAGACCCAGTACTTC. Translated, it gives CASSFSGSTIQETQYF.

The chain carries TRBV30 and TRBJ2-1, with a possible D match to TRBD2 (6 bases). With 3 bases removed from V and 4 bases from J, the gap between germline ends came to 16 bases. This CDR3 contains 15 residues. CDR1 is GTSNPN and CDR2 is SVGIG in the germline V gene (reference sequence). The CDR3 nucleotides read TGTGCCTGGAGGGGGTCAGCTAGCGTGTACAATGAGCAGTTCTTC. It yields the protein CAWRGSASVYNEQFF. The full variable domain, in which reference TRBV30 and TRBJ2-1 provide the parts outside the CDR3, is SQTIHQWPATLVQPVGSPLSLECTVEGTSNPNLYWYRQAAGRGLQLLFYSVGIGQISSEVPQNLSASRPQDRQFILSSKKLLLSDSGFYLCAWRGSASVYNEQFFGPGTRLTVL.

This rearrangement joins TRBV27 to TRBJ2-7, with 8 nucleotides matching TRBD2. CDR3 size: 16 residues. The junction had 17 bases not matched to a gene; V was cut back by 8 bases and J by 5 bases. The germline gives CDR1 MNHEY, CDR2 SMNVEV (reference sequence). The chain's CDR3 is CASLRGGRSIIHEQYF. CDR3 bases: TGTGCCAGCCTACGGGGGGGCCGGAGCATCATCCACGAGCAGTACTTC.

J is TRBJ2-5 and V is TRBV4-1; D perhaps matches TRBD2 (6 bases). The germline V gene encodes CDR1 MGHRA and CDR2 YSYEKL. V was trimmed by 3 bases and J by 5 bases, leaving 10 bases between them. The CDR3 sequence is 13 residues long. This chain's CDR3 is CASSQRDDETQYF. In nucleotides, the CDR3 is TGCGCCAGCAGCCAGCGGGACGATGAGACCCAGTACTTC.

The chain combines TRBV5-1 with TRBJ2-1, with 15 bases fitting TRBD2. Germline V gives CDR1 SGHRS, CDR2 YFSETQ. The CDR3 length is 14 residues. The V and J ends lost 5 bases and 10 bases, in that order; junction bases with no gene match: 4. Here the CDR3 reads CASRKGLAGGEQFF. CDR3 DNA: TGCGCCAGCAGAAAGGGACTAGCGGGGGGCGAGCAGTTCTTC.

CDR3: CASSDSGSYNEQFF. In DNA, the CDR3 is TGTGCCAGCAGTGATAGCGGCTCCTACAATGAGCAGTTCTTC. This chain links TRBV2 with TRBJ2-1; D may be TRBD2 (6 bases). V was cut by 3 bases and J by 0 bases, with 6 bases left in between. The CDR3 is 14 amino acids. Germline V gives CDR1 SNHLY, CDR2 FYNNEI.